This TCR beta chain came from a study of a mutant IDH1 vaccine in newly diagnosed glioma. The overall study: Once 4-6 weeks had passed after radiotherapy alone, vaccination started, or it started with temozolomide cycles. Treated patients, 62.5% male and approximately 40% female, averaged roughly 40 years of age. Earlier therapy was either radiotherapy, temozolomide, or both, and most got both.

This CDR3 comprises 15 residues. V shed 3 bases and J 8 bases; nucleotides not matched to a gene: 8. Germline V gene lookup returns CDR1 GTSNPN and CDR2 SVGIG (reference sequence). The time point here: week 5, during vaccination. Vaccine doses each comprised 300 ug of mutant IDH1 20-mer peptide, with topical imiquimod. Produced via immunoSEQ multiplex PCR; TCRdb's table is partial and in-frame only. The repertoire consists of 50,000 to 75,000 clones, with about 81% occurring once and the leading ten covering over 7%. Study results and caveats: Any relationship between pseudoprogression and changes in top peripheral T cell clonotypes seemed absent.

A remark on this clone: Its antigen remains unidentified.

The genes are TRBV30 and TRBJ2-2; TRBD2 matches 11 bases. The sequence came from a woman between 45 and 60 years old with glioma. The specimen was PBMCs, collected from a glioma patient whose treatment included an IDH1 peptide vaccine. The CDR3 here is CAWSTSGGSSGELFF. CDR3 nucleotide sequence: TGTGCCTGGAGCACTAGCGGGGGTAGCTCGGGGGAGCTGTTTTTT. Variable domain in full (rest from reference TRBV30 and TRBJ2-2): SQTIHQWPATLVQPVGSPLSLECTVEGTSNPNLYWYRQAAGRGLQLLFYSVGIGQISSEVPQNLSASRPQDRQFILSSKKLLLSDSGFYLCAWSTSGGSSGELFFGEGSRLTVL.